The 8 T cell receptor beta chains in this list originate from one sample, sequenced in a study of T-cell memory formation after mild COVID-19. TCRdb re-analysed the 5' RACE reads in MiXCR, keeping a single row per CDR3 protein. The sample consists of around 310,000 distinct CDR3 sequences, roughly an eighth of them appearing once. The sample consisted of PBMCs or a T cell subset sorted from them (not recorded which). Source of these receptors: a young man who had mild COVID-19 (a few samples of this study predate the infection). Cell type and time point are not known.

This clonotype was picked up many times. This rearrangement joins TRBV10-3 to TRBJ1-1; 10 nucleotides agree with TRBD1. The J segment lost 5 bases and the V segment lost 9 bases, leaving 6 bases of the junction unmatched. The CDR3 runs to 13 residues. The germline V gene has CDR1 ENHRY and CDR2 SYGVKD. The CDR3 nucleotides are TGTGCCATGGGACAGGGGAGTCGTACTGAAGCTTTCTTT. Translation: CAMGQGSRTEAFF.

In this sample, this clonotype turned up a few times. CDR3 region: CASKGTGEETQYF. Written as DNA, the CDR3 is TGTGCCAGCAAGGGGACAGGGGAAGAGACCCAGTACTTC. The J gene is TRBJ2-5, the V gene TRBV7-9; 10 bases match TRBD1. V shed 7 bases, J shed 3 bases, and the junction held 2 bases outside the gene matches. In germline, CDR1 is SEHNR, CDR2 FQNEAQ (reference sequence). The CDR3 totals 13 residues.

This clonotype was observed a handful of times. The V and J genes are TRBV7-2 and TRBJ1-2; tentative D call: TRBD1 (5 bases). This CDR3 is built from 15 residues. Trimming took 5 bases from V and 7 from J, leaving 20 bases between them. CDR1 SGHTA and CDR2 FQGNSA come from the germline V gene. The CDR3 loop reads CASSPGMTTAFGYTF. CDR3 nucleotide sequence: TGTGCCAGCAGCCCAGGGATGACAACCGCCTTTGGCTACACCTTC.

Here the CDR3 DNA reads TGTGCCAGCAGTTTATCTAGGGATACCTACGAGCAGTACGTC. Residues: CASSLSRDTYEQYV. This chain uses TRBV27 with TRBJ2-7; no firm D call. There are 14 residues in the CDR3. V dropped 0 bases and J dropped 2 bases, with 8 bases sitting between them. Germline V gene sequence: CDR1 MNHEY, CDR2 SMNVEV (reference sequence).

DNA for the CDR3: TGTGCCAGCAGCCCAGAACTTCGCACAGATACGCAGTATTTT. It is translated as CASSPELRTDTQYF. This chain joins TRBV7-3 and TRBJ2-3; D ambiguous. Trimming removed 5 bases at V and 1 base at J, with 10 bases between. This CDR3 region has 14 residues. CDR1 and CDR2 from the germline V gene are SGHTA and FQGTGA.

The chain recombines TRBV18 with TRBJ2-1; TRBD2 aligns across 8 bases. V gave up 0 bases and J gave up 6 bases; unmatched junction bases: 4. The V gene's germline CDR1 is KGHSH and CDR2 LQKENI. The length of the CDR3 is 15 residues. The CDR3 sequence: CASSPPGLGANEQFF. The CDR3 bases are TGTGCCAGCTCACCACCGGGACTAGGTGCCAATGAGCAGTTCTTC.

This clonotype was seen a handful of times. The chain recombines TRBV29-1 with TRBJ2-3; 9 bases line up with TRBD1. The CDR3 runs 13 residues. The junction had 10 bases not matched to a gene; V was cut back by 7 bases and J by 8 bases. The germline CDR1 and CDR2 sequences are SQVTM and ANQGSEA. CDR3 loop: CSAEQGAGGTQYF. The CDR3 DNA sequence: TGCAGCGCAGAACAGGGGGCTGGAGGTACGCAGTATTTT.

This clonotype has more than one count but fewer than ten. The DNA for the CDR3 is TGTGCCAGCAGTCGACAGGGGCGCGTCCCCTACAATGAGCAGTTCTTC. Translating it yields CASSRQGRVPYNEQFF. The chain employs TRBV6-1 and TRBJ2-1; 8 bases are a match to TRBD1. Trimming cost V 5 bases and J 2 bases; bases outside gene matches: 8. This CDR3 is 16 amino acids long. The V gene's germline CDR1 is MNHNS and CDR2 SASEGT.